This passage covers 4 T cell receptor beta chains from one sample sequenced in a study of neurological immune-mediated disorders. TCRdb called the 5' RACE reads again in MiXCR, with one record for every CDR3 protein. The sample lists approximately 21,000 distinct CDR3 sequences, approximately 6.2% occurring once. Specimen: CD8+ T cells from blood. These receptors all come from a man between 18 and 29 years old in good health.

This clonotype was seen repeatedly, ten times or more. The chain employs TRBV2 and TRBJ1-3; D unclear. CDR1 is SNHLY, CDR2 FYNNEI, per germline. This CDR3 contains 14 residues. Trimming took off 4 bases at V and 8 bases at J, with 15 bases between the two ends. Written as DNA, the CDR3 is TGTGCCAGCAGTGCGACGGCAGGATGGGACACCATATATTTT. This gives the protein CASSATAGWDTIYF.

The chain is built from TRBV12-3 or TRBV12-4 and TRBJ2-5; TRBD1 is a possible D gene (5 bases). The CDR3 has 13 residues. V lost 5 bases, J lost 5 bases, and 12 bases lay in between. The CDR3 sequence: CASSQGTRETQYF. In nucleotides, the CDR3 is TGTGCCAGCAGTCAGGGTACCAGGGAGACCCAGTACTTC.

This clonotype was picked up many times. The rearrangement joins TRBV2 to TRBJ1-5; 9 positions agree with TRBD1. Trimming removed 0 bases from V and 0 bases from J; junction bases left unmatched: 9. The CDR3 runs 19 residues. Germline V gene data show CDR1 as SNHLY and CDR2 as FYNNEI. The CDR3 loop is CASSEAEGQGYLSNQPQHF. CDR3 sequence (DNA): TGTGCCAGCAGTGAAGCGGAGGGACAGGGATACCTTAGCAATCAGCCCCAGCATTTT.

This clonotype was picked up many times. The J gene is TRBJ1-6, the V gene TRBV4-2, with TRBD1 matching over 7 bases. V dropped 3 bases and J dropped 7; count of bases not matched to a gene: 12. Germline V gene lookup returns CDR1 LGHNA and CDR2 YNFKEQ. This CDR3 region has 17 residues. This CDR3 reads CASSHPVRDSGNSPLHF. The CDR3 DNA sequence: TGTGCCAGCAGCCATCCTGTTCGGGACAGCGGGAATTCACCCCTCCACTTT.